These 13 T cell receptor beta chains were sequenced from one sample in a study of technical replicates of blood from several donors. Repertoires were generated with immunoSEQ multiplex PCR, while TCRdb's copy carries only in-frame clones and drops some. The data hold more than 90,000 clones, with around 95% observed a single time. The specimen was T cells isolated from PBMCs. These receptors all come from a human donor in good health.

This clone was observed a few times. J is TRBJ1-1 and V is TRBV30; 10 bases line up with TRBD1. The CDR3 spans 16 residues. Unmatched junction bases numbered 9, after V lost 0 bases and J lost 5 bases. Germline assignment: CDR1 GTSNPN and CDR2 SVGIG (reference sequence). The CDR3, as DNA: TGTGCCTGGAGTGTGGAGACAGGGGGCGCAGGGACTGAAGCTTTCTTT. Encoded protein: CAWSVETGGAGTEAFF.

This rearrangement joins TRBV27 to TRBJ2-3, with D tentatively TRBD2 (5 bases). The CDR3 runs to 18 residues. V was pared by 1 base and J by 5 bases, with 22 bases between. Germline V gives CDR1 MNHEY, CDR2 SMNVEV (reference sequence). As DNA, the CDR3 is TGTGCCAGCAGTTTATGGGTACCTCCGCCTGAGGGTGAAGATACGCAGTATTTT. Translating it yields CASSLWVPPPEGEDTQYF.

The chain is built from TRBV28 and TRBJ2-1; no clear D. V was pared by 2 bases and J by 4 bases, with 6 bases between. CDR1 is MDHEN and CDR2 is SYDVKM in the germline V gene. The CDR3 contains 13 residues. In DNA form, the CDR3 reads TGTGCCAGCAGTTTAGGCCAGTACAATGAGCAGTTCTTC. This sequence encodes CASSLGQYNEQFF.

V usage is TRBV19 and J usage is TRBJ1-2, with D possibly matching TRBD1 (5 bases). The CDR3 consists of 12 residues. Germline assignment: CDR1 LNHDA and CDR2 SQIVND (reference sequence). The ends were cut back, 7 bases at V and 4 bases at J, with 10 bases in the middle. This CDR3 is CASKQDIYGYTF. The CDR3 DNA reads TGTGCCAGTAAACAGGACATCTATGGCTACACCTTC.

The chain is built from TRBV27 and TRBJ2-1; 10 nucleotides line up with TRBD2. J gave up 4 bases and V 7 bases, and 7 bases lay outside the gene matches. From germline, CDR1 is MNHEY and CDR2 SMNVEV (reference sequence). The CDR3 covers 15 residues. The CDR3: CASTVAGGIYNEQFF. The CDR3, as DNA: TGTGCCAGCACCGTAGCGGGAGGTATTTACAATGAGCAGTTCTTC.

The chain couples TRBV29-1 to TRBJ1-2; maybe TRBD1 (5 bases). This CDR3 contains 12 residues. V lost 2 bases and J 4 bases, leaving 8 bases between the germline ends. From germline, CDR1 is SQVTM and CDR2 ANQGSEA. The CDR3 DNA reads as TGCAGCGTTGAAAGACAGCGCTATGGCTACACCTTC. This sequence encodes CSVERQRYGYTF.

The genes are TRBV27 and TRBJ2-7; D is perhaps TRBD2 (5 bases). The CDR3 length is 13 residues. In germline, CDR1 is MNHEY, CDR2 SMNVEV (reference sequence). V was trimmed by 5 bases and J by 5 bases, leaving 13 bases between them. The chain's CDR3 is CASSPSPGDEQYF. In nucleotides, the CDR3 is TGTGCCAGCAGTCCCTCCCCCGGGGACGAGCAGTACTTC.

The chain has TRBV9 and TRBJ1-5; 8 nucleotides line up with TRBD1. The germline V gene has CDR1 SGDLS and CDR2 YYNGEE. Losses at the gene ends were 2 bases for V and 11 bases for J; bases not matched to a gene: 6. The CDR3 covers 13 residues. CDR3 DNA sequence: TGTGCCAGCAGCGTTTCCCGGACAGGGTCCCAGCATTTT. The encoded protein is CASSVSRTGSQHF. Based on the CDR3 plus reference TRBV9 and TRBJ1-5, the full variable domain is DSGVTQTPKHLITATGQRVTLRCSPRSGDLSVYWYQQSLDQGLQFLIQYYNGEERAKGNILERFSAQQFPDLHSELNLSSLELGDSALYFCASSVSRTGSQHFGDGTRLSIL.

The V call is TRBV10-2, the J call TRBJ2-7; D gene unclear. Per the germline V gene, CDR1 is WSHSY and CDR2 is SAAADI. Trimming removed 3 bases from V and 2 bases from J, with 8 bases in between. This CDR3 spans 13 amino acids. The CDR3 region has the DNA TGCGCCAGCAGTGACTCACGCGCCTACGAGCAGTACTTC. This gives the protein CASSDSRAYEQYF.

The V and J genes are TRBV6-5 and TRBJ2-3, with TRBD2 identical over 8 bases. Germline V lookup: CDR1 MNHEY, CDR2 SVGAGI. CDR3 size: 16 residues. J lost 7 bases, V lost 2 bases, and 11 bases had no gene match. The CDR3 reads CASSYGRGALSNTQYF. Here the CDR3 DNA reads TGTGCCAGCAGTTACGGGCGGGGGGCCCTTTCGAATACGCAGTATTTT.

This chain links TRBV5-4 with TRBJ2-1; 10 bases line up with TRBD2. The J segment lost 7 bases and the V segment lost 1 base, leaving 5 bases of the junction unmatched. The V gene's germline CDR1 is SGHNT and CDR2 YYREEE (reference sequence). The CDR3 contains 15 residues. The DNA for the CDR3 is TGTGCCAGCAGCTTGCCTAGCGGGGGAAATAATGAGCAGTTCTTC. Translation: CASSLPSGGNNEQFF.

This clone was seen only a few times. This chain joins TRBV30 and TRBJ1-4, with D perhaps TRBD1 (6 bases). The CDR3 spans 12 residues. The ends were cut back, 1 base at V and 7 bases at J, with 7 bases in the middle. CDR1 GTSNPN and CDR2 SVGIG come from the germline V gene (reference sequence). CDR3 DNA sequence: TGTGCCTGGAGTGAAGGGGGTGAAAAACTGTTTTTT. Its protein is CAWSEGGEKLFF. The full variable domain, in which reference TRBV30 and TRBJ1-4 provide the parts outside the CDR3, is SQTIHQWPATLVQPVGSPLSLECTVEGTSNPNLYWYRQAAGRGLQLLFYSVGIGQISSEVPQNLSASRPQDRQFILSSKKLLLSDSGFYLCAWSEGGEKLFFGSGTQLSVL.

The chain recombines TRBV7-9 with TRBJ2-3; possible D gene TRBD2, 5 bases. Germline loops: CDR1 SEHNR, CDR2 FQNEAQ (reference sequence). V was trimmed by 5 bases and J by 7 bases, leaving 22 bases between them. The CDR3 spans 16 residues. CDR3 nucleotide sequence: TGTGCCAGCAGCCCACTTCCGGGAACACGTCAGAATACGCAGTATTTT. This gives the protein CASSPLPGTRQNTQYF.